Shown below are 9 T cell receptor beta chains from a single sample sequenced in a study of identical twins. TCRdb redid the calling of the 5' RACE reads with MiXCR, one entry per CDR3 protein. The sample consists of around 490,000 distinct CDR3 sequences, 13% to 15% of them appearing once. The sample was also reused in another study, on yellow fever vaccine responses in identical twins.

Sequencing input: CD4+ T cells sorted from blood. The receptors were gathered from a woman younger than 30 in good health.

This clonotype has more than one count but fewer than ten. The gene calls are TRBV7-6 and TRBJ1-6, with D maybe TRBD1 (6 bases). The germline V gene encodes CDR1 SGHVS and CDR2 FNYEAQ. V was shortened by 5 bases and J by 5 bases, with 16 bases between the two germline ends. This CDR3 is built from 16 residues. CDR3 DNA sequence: TGTGCCAGCAGCCTCCTGGACAGCAAAAATAATTCACCCCTCCACTTT. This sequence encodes CASSLLDSKNNSPLHF.

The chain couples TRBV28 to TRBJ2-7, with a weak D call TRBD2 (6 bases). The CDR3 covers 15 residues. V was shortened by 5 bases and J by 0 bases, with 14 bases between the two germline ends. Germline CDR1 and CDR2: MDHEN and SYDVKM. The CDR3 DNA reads TGTGCCAGCAGTCTCCGGGACGGGAGCTCCTACGAGCAGTACGTC. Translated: CASSLRDGSSYEQYV.

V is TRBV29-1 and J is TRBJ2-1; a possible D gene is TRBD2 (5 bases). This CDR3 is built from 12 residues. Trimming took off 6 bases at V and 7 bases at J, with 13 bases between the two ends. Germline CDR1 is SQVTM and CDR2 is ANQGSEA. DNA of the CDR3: TGCAGCGTACCCGGGGTTGGAAATGAGCAGTTCTTC. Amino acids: CSVPGVGNEQFF.

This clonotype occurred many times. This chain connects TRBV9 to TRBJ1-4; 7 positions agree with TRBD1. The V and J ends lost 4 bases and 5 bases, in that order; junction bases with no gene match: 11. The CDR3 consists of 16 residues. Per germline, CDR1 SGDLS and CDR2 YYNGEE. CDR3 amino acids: CASSPSPTGANEKLFF. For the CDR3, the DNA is TGTGCCAGCAGCCCGAGTCCCACAGGGGCAAATGAAAAACTGTTTTTT.

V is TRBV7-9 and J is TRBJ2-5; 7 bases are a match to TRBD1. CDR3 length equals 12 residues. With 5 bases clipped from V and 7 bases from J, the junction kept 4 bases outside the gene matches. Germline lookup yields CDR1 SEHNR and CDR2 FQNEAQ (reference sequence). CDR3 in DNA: TGTGCCAGCAGCGGGGGACAGAGGACCCAGTACTTC. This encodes CASSGGQRTQYF.

The CDR3 DNA reads as TGTGCCATTACTAGGGACGTAGGGGATGAGCAGTTCTTC. This codes for CAITRDVGDEQFF. This rearrangement joins TRBV10-3 to TRBJ2-1; either TRBD1 or TRBD2 may fit D (5 bases each). V gave up 9 bases and J gave up 8 bases, with 17 bases separating them. The CDR3 is made up of 13 amino acids. Germline lookup yields CDR1 ENHRY and CDR2 SYGVKD.

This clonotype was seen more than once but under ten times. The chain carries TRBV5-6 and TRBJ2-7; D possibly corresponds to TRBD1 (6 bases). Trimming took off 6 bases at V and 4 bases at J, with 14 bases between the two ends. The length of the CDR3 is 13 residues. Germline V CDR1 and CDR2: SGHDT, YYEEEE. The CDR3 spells CASTLQGIYEQYV. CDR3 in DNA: TGTGCCAGCACCCTACAGGGTATATACGAGCAGTACGTC.

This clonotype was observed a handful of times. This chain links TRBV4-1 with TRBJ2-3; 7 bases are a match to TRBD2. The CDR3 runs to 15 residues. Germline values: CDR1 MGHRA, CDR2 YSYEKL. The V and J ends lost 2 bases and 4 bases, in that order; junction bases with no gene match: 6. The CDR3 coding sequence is TGCGCCAGCAGCCAAATAGCGGGCACCGCAGATACGCAGTATTTT. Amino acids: CASSQIAGTADTQYF.

CDR3 loop: CSARYGGPFSNQPQHF. CDR3 sequence (DNA): TGCAGTGCCCGGTACGGGGGTCCGTTTAGCAATCAGCCCCAGCATTTT. V and J are TRBV20-1 and TRBJ1-5; maybe TRBD1 (5 bases). The CDR3 loop spans 16 amino acids. Trimming took off 6 bases at V and 0 bases at J, with 18 bases between the two ends. The germline gives CDR1 DFQATT, CDR2 SNEGSKA (reference sequence).